Below are 26 T cell receptor beta chains sequenced from a single sample in a study of spatial heterogeneity in lung cancer. From the 5' RACE reads, TCRdb called clonotypes with MiXCR, one entry per CDR3 protein. The data hold 15,000 to 20,000 distinct CDR3 sequences, with roughly 6.5% observed a single time. Described time point: blood at routine non-recurrence follow-up after resection. The material was PBMCs, obtained at follow-up. These receptors all come from a male donor with early-stage non-small cell lung cancer.

This clonotype has ten or more counts. The genes are TRBV2 and TRBJ2-2; 7 bases map to TRBD1. This CDR3 contains 15 residues. The germline CDR1 and CDR2 sequences are SNHLY and FYNNEI. J lost 2 bases, V lost 6 bases, and 6 bases had no gene match. The CDR3 region is CASSKQGPNTGELFF. The CDR3 DNA follows: TGTGCCAGCAGCAAACAGGGGCCCAACACCGGGGAGCTGTTTTTT.

The sample holds many counts of this clonotype. The chain combines TRBV5-6 with TRBJ2-1; D remains ambiguous. Trimming cost V 1 base and J 0 bases, with 5 bases left between them. This CDR3 has 14 amino acids. Germline CDR1 is SGHDT and CDR2 is YYEEEE. The CDR3 here is CASSLLSSYNEQFF. CDR3 in DNA: TGTGCCAGCAGCTTGCTAAGCTCCTACAATGAGCAGTTCTTC.

This clonotype was observed at least ten times. This chain connects TRBV24-1 to TRBJ2-3, with TRBD1 matching over 7 bases. Germline lookup yields CDR1 KGHDR and CDR2 SFDVKD. The V gene end was trimmed by 5 bases and the J gene end by 2 bases; junction bases not matched to a gene: 6. The CDR3 covers 15 residues. DNA of the CDR3: TGTGCCACCAGTGTTAGGGGGCGCGACACAGATACGCAGTATTTT. Protein product: CATSVRGRDTDTQYF.

This clonotype was picked up many times. The chain has TRBV5-5 and TRBJ2-3; TRBD2 aligns across 8 bases. Per germline, CDR1 SGHKS and CDR2 YYEKEE (reference sequence). The CDR3 has 16 amino acids. The trim removed 4 bases at V and 5 bases at J, leaving 12 bases unmatched. The CDR3 DNA reads as TGTGCCAGCAGCCCCCAGGAGCGGGAGTGGGGAGATACGCAGTATTTT. Encoded protein: CASSPQEREWGDTQYF.

The table lists this clonotype with many counts. This chain connects TRBV14 to TRBJ1-6; D is possibly TRBD1 (5 bases). CDR1 is SGHDN, CDR2 FVKESK, per germline. V gave up 4 bases and J gave up 4 bases, with 11 bases separating them. The CDR3 totals 15 residues. CDR3 protein: CASSRGTFYNSPLHF. CDR3 sequence (DNA): TGTGCCAGCAGCCGAGGGACCTTTTATAATTCACCCCTCCACTTT.

This clonotype was seen many times. The gene calls are TRBV11-2 and TRBJ2-1; D unresolved. Germline V gene data show CDR1 as SGHAT and CDR2 as FQNNGV. This CDR3 region has 14 residues. V was clipped by 5 bases and J by 7 bases, with 15 bases between them. CDR3 coding DNA: TGTGCCAGCAGCCGCCCACGGGTTAGGAATGAGCAGTTCTTC. Translation: CASSRPRVRNEQFF.

This rearrangement joins TRBV20-1 to TRBJ2-7, with D perhaps being TRBD1 or TRBD2 (5 bases each). V lost 6 bases, J lost 2 bases, and 14 bases lay in between. CDR3 length: 13 residues. CDR1 is DFQATT, CDR2 SNEGSKA, per germline (reference sequence). CDR3 in amino acids: CSAVGTVAYEQYF. The CDR3 nucleotides read TGCAGTGCCGTCGGGACGGTAGCCTACGAGCAGTACTTC.

The V and J genes are TRBV27 and TRBJ2-7; D perhaps matches TRBD2 (6 bases). Trimming cost V 2 bases and J 2 bases, with 16 bases left between them. In germline, CDR1 is MNHEY, CDR2 SMNVEV (reference sequence). This CDR3 has 16 amino acids. This CDR3 reads CASSLMKTRGTYEQYF. The CDR3 region has the DNA TGTGCCAGCAGTTTAATGAAGACGCGGGGAACCTACGAGCAGTACTTC.

The sample holds many counts of this clonotype. This rearrangement joins TRBV28 to TRBJ2-5, with a weak D call TRBD2 (7 bases). The CDR3 length is 14 residues. Germline-derived CDR1 and CDR2 are MDHEN and SYDVKM. V was shortened by 5 bases and J by 1 base, with 11 bases between the two germline ends. The DNA of the CDR3 is TGTGCCAGCAGTCCCGGGGGGCCCCAAGAGACCCAGTACTTC. Its translation is CASSPGGPQETQYF. Combining the CDR3 with reference TRBV28 and TRBJ2-5 gives the whole variable domain DVKVTQSSRYLVKRTGEKVFLECVQDMDHENMFWYRQDPGLGLRLIYFSYDVKMKEKGDIPEGYSVSREKKERFSLILESASTNQTSMYLCASSPGGPQETQYFGPGTRLLVL.

This clonotype was recorded many times. The gene calls are TRBV2 and TRBJ2-5, with 7 bases matching TRBD2. Per germline, CDR1 SNHLY and CDR2 FYNNEI. Losses at the gene ends were 7 bases for V and 4 bases for J; bases not matched to a gene: 6. This CDR3 spans 13 amino acids. CDR3 in DNA: TGTGCCAGCATGGAAATAGCGGGAGAGACCCAGTACTTC. Translating gives CASMEIAGETQYF.

This clonotype was seen a few times. J is TRBJ2-7 and V is TRBV18; D remains unclear. This CDR3 spans 15 amino acids. V was shortened by 0 bases and J by 2 bases, with 11 bases between the two germline ends. Germline values: CDR1 KGHSH, CDR2 LQKENI. The CDR3 sequence is CASSPPGAMAYEQYF. The CDR3 DNA sequence: TGTGCCAGCTCACCACCAGGAGCGATGGCCTACGAGCAGTACTTC.

This clonotype is classed as medium-sized. The J gene is TRBJ2-1, the V gene TRBV20-1, with 8 nucleotides matching TRBD2. CDR3 size: 14 residues. Trimming removed 5 bases from V and 0 bases from J; junction bases left unmatched: 3. Germline values: CDR1 DFQATT, CDR2 SNEGSKA (reference sequence). The CDR3: CSAPLAGSYNEQFF. For the CDR3, the DNA is TGCAGTGCTCCGCTAGCGGGCTCCTACAATGAGCAGTTCTTC.

This clonotype occurred many times. The CDR3 sequence is CASSPVQRNQPQHF. The CDR3 DNA reads as TGTGCCAGCAGCCCCGTTCAGCGCAATCAGCCCCAGCATTTT. The rearrangement uses TRBV2 and TRBJ1-5; D unclear. Per germline, CDR1 SNHLY and CDR2 FYNNEI. The CDR3 loop spans 14 amino acids. The germline V and J ends were trimmed by 6 bases and 2 bases, with 11 bases remaining between them.

This clonotype has ten or more counts. The rearrangement uses TRBV6-5 and TRBJ2-7, with TRBD1 matching over 10 bases. Losses at the gene ends were 2 bases for V and 5 bases for J; bases not matched to a gene: 3. Per germline, CDR1 MNHEY and CDR2 SVGAGI. The CDR3 loop spans 14 amino acids. The CDR3 is CASSYGTGVDEQYF. Here the CDR3 DNA reads TGTGCCAGCAGTTACGGGACAGGGGTCGACGAGCAGTACTTC.

This clonotype was seen ten or more times. This chain uses TRBV7-3 with TRBJ1-5, with D possibly TRBD1 on 6 matching bases. The CDR3 is 13 amino acids. Trimming took off 5 bases at V and 6 bases at J, with 11 bases between the two ends. The germline CDR1 and CDR2 sequences are SGHTA and FQGTGA. Written as DNA, the CDR3 is TGTGCCAGCAGCCCTGAACAGGGTCAGCCCCAGCATTTT. Encoded protein: CASSPEQGQPQHF.

This clonotype was found many times. The chain couples TRBV12-3 or TRBV12-4 to TRBJ2-2; possible D gene TRBD1, 6 bases. The CDR3 consists of 13 residues. V lost 6 bases, J lost 1 base, and 6 bases lay in between. The CDR3 sequence is CASRGQNTGELFF. The CDR3 nucleotides read TGTGCCAGCAGGGGACAGAACACCGGGGAGCTGTTTTTT.

The rearrangement uses TRBV11-1 and TRBJ2-1, with TRBD2 identical over 7 bases. The V gene end was trimmed by 3 bases and the J gene end by 2 bases; junction bases not matched to a gene: 4. The CDR3 extends over 15 amino acids. Germline lookup yields CDR1 SGHAT and CDR2 FQDESV (reference sequence). The CDR3: CASSFRLATYNEQFF. DNA of the CDR3: TGTGCCAGCAGCTTTAGACTAGCCACCTACAATGAGCAGTTCTTC.

This chain uses TRBV4-3 with TRBJ2-4, with 12 bases lining up with TRBD2. The germline CDR1 and CDR2 sequences are LGHNA and YSLEER. The CDR3 covers 16 residues. V lost 4 bases and J lost 0; bases outside the gene matches: 1. The CDR3 loop reads CASSPTSGRAKNIQYF. The CDR3 DNA follows: TGCGCCAGCAGCCCGACTAGCGGGAGAGCCAAAAACATTCAGTACTTC.

This clonotype was seen ten or more times. The CDR3 is CASSQPGPRAYNEQFF. In nucleotides, the CDR3 is TGCGCCAGCAGCCAGCCCGGGCCCCGGGCCTACAATGAGCAGTTCTTC. The chain has TRBV4-1 and TRBJ2-1; D is ambiguous. V was clipped by 3 bases and J by 2 bases, with 14 bases between them. The CDR3 covers 16 residues. Germline assignment: CDR1 MGHRA and CDR2 YSYEKL.

This clonotype was observed at least ten times. The chain employs TRBV29-1 and TRBJ2-3; D call uncertain. The CDR3 spans 13 residues. The ends were cut back, 4 bases at V and 2 bases at J, with 10 bases in the middle. Germline CDR1 reads SQVTM; CDR2 reads ANQGSEA. CDR3 coding DNA: TGCAGCGTTGCGGGCAGAACCACAGATACGCAGTATTTT. This translates into CSVAGRTTDTQYF.

This chain connects TRBV6-2 or TRBV6-3 to TRBJ2-1; no clear D. Trimming shortened V by 5 bases and J by 0 bases, and 5 bases separated the two germline ends. The length of the CDR3 is 13 residues. The germline CDR1 and CDR2 sequences are MNHEY and SVGEGT. CDR3 amino acids: CASSKRSYNEQFF. In nucleotides, the CDR3 is TGTGCCAGCAGTAAGCGCTCCTACAATGAGCAGTTCTTC.

This chain uses TRBV12-3 or TRBV12-4 with TRBJ1-2; D uncertain. This CDR3 is built from 16 residues. V was pared by 2 bases and J by 9 bases, with 22 bases between. CDR3 nucleotides: TGTGCCAGCAGTTTACCATTCGGGCCGGAAACTATGAGCTACACCTTC. Amino acids: CASSLPFGPETMSYTF.

The rearrangement links TRBV20-1 to TRBJ2-3, with D possibly being TRBD2 (6 bases). Per germline, CDR1 DFQATT and CDR2 SNEGSKA (reference sequence). CDR3 length: 14 amino acids. V lost 5 bases, J lost 0 bases, and 12 bases lay in between. In DNA form, the CDR3 reads TGCAGTGCTCCCGGGACTTTTAGCACAGATACGCAGTATTTT. Translation gives CSAPGTFSTDTQYF.

This chain uses TRBV20-1 with TRBJ2-4; TRBD1 matches 9 bases. The germline gives CDR1 DFQATT, CDR2 SNEGSKA (reference sequence). Germline trimming cut 6 bases from V and 9 bases from J; bases unmatched to any gene: 6. This CDR3 region has 12 residues. In DNA, the CDR3 is TGCAGTGCCGCTAAACAGGGGGCCATTCAGTACTTC. Translating gives CSAAKQGAIQYF.

This clonotype was detected ten times or more. V gene TRBV9 combines with J gene TRBJ1-3; TRBD1 is a possible D gene (5 bases). The CDR3 extends over 13 amino acids. V was clipped by 0 bases and J by 10 bases, with 11 bases between them. Germline V gene lookup returns CDR1 SGDLS and CDR2 YYNGEE. The CDR3 protein is CASSVALQGTIYF. Written as DNA, the CDR3 is TGTGCCAGCAGCGTAGCCCTCCAGGGAACCATATATTTT.

This clonotype came up many times. The rearrangement uses TRBV4-1 and TRBJ1-4, with TRBD1 matching over 10 bases. V shed 3 bases and J 4 bases; nucleotides not matched to a gene: 5. This CDR3 is 16 amino acids long. Germline loops: CDR1 MGHRA, CDR2 YSYEKL. CDR3 region: CASSQQTGGLNEKLFF. CDR3 in DNA: TGCGCCAGCAGCCAGCAGACAGGGGGCCTTAATGAAAAACTGTTTTTT.